This T cell receptor beta chain appears in the sequencing data of a study of blood T cell repertoires in COVID-19. Study overall: Acute and convalescent COVID-19 specimens originated in the United States, Italy and Spain. The cDNA or gDNA used as material had been derived from T cells, B-cell-depleted T cells, or PBMCs.

As originally analysed: Counts of nucleated cells, estimated from reference gene primer amplification, were obtained. The table came from immunoSEQ multiplex PCR; TCRdb's copy has only in-frame clones and leaves some out. The D gene and trimming were derived from the DNA, and the V and J assignments and clone size from that table. The table records around 120,000 clones, approximately 87% of them present only once. Sequencing used peripheral blood. The receptor comes from a woman in her sixties or seventies with acute or convalescent COVID-19.

CDR3 bases: TGTGCCACCAGTGATTTGCAGTACCCGGGACAGGACTACAATGAGCAGTTCTTC. Translated: CATSDLQYPGQDYNEQFF. This sequence joins TRBV24-1 and TRBJ2-1; 8 nucleotides match TRBD1. Germline V gene lookup returns CDR1 KGHDR and CDR2 SFDVKD. This CDR3 has 18 residues. The ends lost 0 bases at V and 3 bases at J; junction bases unmatched: 9.